Each of the 25 T cell receptor beta chains below was sequenced from the same sample in a study of CD8 T cells in ankylosing spondylitis. TCRdb reanalysed the 5' RACE reads using MiXCR and keeps one entry per CDR3 protein. This table holds about 300,000 distinct CDR3 sequences, around a tenth found once. Input material: blood, either unsorted or a sorted T cell fraction (not recorded which). The receptors were gathered from a female donor with ankylosing spondylitis or in good health (not recorded which).

In its sample, this clonotype was seen many times. The gene calls are TRBV20-1 and TRBJ2-3; 7 bases align to TRBD1. Germline V gives CDR1 DFQATT, CDR2 SNEGSKA (reference sequence). V dropped 8 bases and J dropped 3; count of bases not matched to a gene: 11. The CDR3 contains 14 residues. In DNA, the CDR3 is TGCAGTACCACCCAGAGGGGGCTGACAGATACGCAGTATTTT. The encoded protein is CSTTQRGLTDTQYF.

This clonotype was found many times. J is TRBJ1-1 and V is TRBV7-2; TRBD1 matches at 7 bases. The germline V gene encodes CDR1 SGHTA and CDR2 FQGNSA. The CDR3 has 15 amino acids. The V and J ends lost 4 bases and 0 bases, in that order; junction bases with no gene match: 5. Written as DNA, the CDR3 is TGTGCCAGCAGCTCCCCGACAGGGTTGAACACTGAAGCTTTCTTT. It specifies CASSSPTGLNTEAFF.

Remarks on this clonotype: Possible read error: a much larger clone is one base away. The chain combines TRBV10-2 with TRBJ1-4; D possibly corresponds to TRBD1 (5 bases). This CDR3 is 15 amino acids long. Germline lookup yields CDR1 WSHSY and CDR2 SAAADI. V lost 7 bases, J lost 8 bases, and 20 bases lay in between. The CDR3 is CASTEVTGFLEKLFF. The CDR3 nucleotides are TGCGCCAGCACTGAAGTAACAGGTTTCTTGGAAAAACTGTTTTTT.

To note about this clonotype: The conserved phenylalanine or tryptophan is not found at the CDR3 terminus, so this likely reflects a read error. The chain couples TRBV15 to TRBJ2-1, with TRBD2 matching over 8 bases. The CDR3 contains 16 residues. Germline V CDR1 and CDR2: LNHNV, YYDKDF (reference sequence). The V and J ends lost 6 bases and 4 bases, in that order; junction bases with no gene match: 11. The CDR3 loop is CATSDRTSGAYNEQFL. In nucleotides, the CDR3 is TGTGCCACCAGTGACCGTACTAGCGGAGCTTACAATGAGCAGTTCTTA.

The chain couples TRBV15 to TRBJ2-1; unclear D gene. This CDR3 spans 14 amino acids. Germline V gene lookup returns CDR1 LNHNV and CDR2 YYDKDF (reference sequence). Deletions cut 1 base from V and 10 bases from J, with 14 bases between. The CDR3 DNA is TGTGCCACCAGCAGAGGCACAGATGTCCCCGAGCAGTTCTTC. Translating it yields CATSRGTDVPEQFF.

As DNA, the CDR3 is TGTGCCAGCAGTTCCACTCCCCACTACGAGCAGTACTTC. This gives the protein CASSSTPHYEQYF. J is TRBJ2-7 and V is TRBV7-9; unclear D gene. Germline V gives CDR1 SEHNR, CDR2 FQNEAQ (reference sequence). With 6 bases removed from V and 3 bases from J, the gap between germline ends came to 12 bases. The CDR3 covers 13 residues.

This clonotype came up many times. The gene calls are TRBV5-1 and TRBJ1-2; possibly TRBD1 for D (5 bases). There are 14 residues in the CDR3. Between the trimmed V and J ends, which lost 3 bases and 1 base, there was a span of 10 bases. Germline assignment: CDR1 SGHRS and CDR2 YFSETQ. The chain's CDR3 is CASSSGQLNYGYTF. For the CDR3, the DNA is TGCGCCAGCAGCTCGGGGCAGCTTAACTATGGCTACACCTTC. Variable domain in full (rest from reference TRBV5-1 and TRBJ1-2): KAGVTQTPRYLIKTRGQQVTLSCSPISGHRSVSWYQQTPGQGLQFLFEYFSETQRNKGNFPGRFSGRQFSNSRSEMNVSTLELGDSALYLCASSSGQLNYGYTFGSGTRLTVV.

The rearrangement links TRBV5-6 to TRBJ2-7; unclear D gene. CDR1 is SGHDT and CDR2 is YYEEEE in the germline V gene. This CDR3 is built from 15 residues. V lost 0 bases and J 7 bases, leaving 17 bases between the germline ends. This CDR3 is CASSLGAVSRREQYF. The CDR3 DNA reads TGTGCCAGCAGCTTGGGTGCGGTTTCTAGACGTGAGCAGTACTTC. Variable domain in full (rest from reference TRBV5-6 and TRBJ2-7): DAGVTQSPTHLIKTRGQQVTLRCSPKSGHDTVSWYQQALGQGPQFIFQYYEEEERQRGNFPDRFSGHQFPNYSSELNVNALLLGDSALYLCASSLGAVSRREQYFGPGTRLTVT.

This clonotype was recorded at least ten times. V is TRBV27 and J is TRBJ1-2, with D uncertain. V lost 2 bases to trimming and J lost 5 bases, with 18 bases between them. CDR3 size: 16 residues. The V gene's germline CDR1 is MNHEY and CDR2 SMNVEV (reference sequence). CDR3 DNA sequence: TGTGCCAGCAGTTTAATGGCGCCAGGAGGAAAATATGGCTACACCTTC. This sequence encodes CASSLMAPGGKYGYTF.

This clonotype was observed many times. The chain employs TRBV12-3 or TRBV12-4 and TRBJ2-7, with D possibly matching TRBD2 (6 bases). The CDR3 totals 14 residues. The V gene lost 5 bases and the J gene lost 6 bases, with 17 bases spanning the gap. The CDR3 nucleotides are TGTGCCAGCAGTCTTACCGGGACTCAAGGCGAGCAGTACTTC. Protein: CASSLTGTQGEQYF.

This chain links TRBV5-1 with TRBJ1-3; D gene uncertain. V was clipped by 0 bases and J by 4 bases, with 11 bases between them. Germline V gene lookup returns CDR1 SGHRS and CDR2 YFSETQ. The CDR3 is 15 amino acids. The CDR3, as DNA: TGCGCCAGCAGCTTGGGATGGATCTCCGGAAACACCATATATTTT. This sequence encodes CASSLGWISGNTIYF.

This clonotype was seen ten or more times. Here the CDR3 reads CASSLEGTFSYNEQFF. CDR3 nucleotide sequence: TGCGCCAGCAGCTTGGAGGGGACCTTCTCCTACAATGAGCAGTTCTTC. The chain couples TRBV5-1 to TRBJ2-1; either TRBD1 or TRBD2 may fit D (5 bases each). The germline V gene has CDR1 SGHRS and CDR2 YFSETQ. The CDR3 totals 16 residues. Trimming removed 0 bases from V and 0 bases from J, with 10 bases in between.

In this sample, this clonotype turned up many times. This chain links TRBV12-3 or TRBV12-4 with TRBJ1-1; D is ambiguous. V dropped 5 bases and J dropped 4 bases, with 8 bases sitting between them. This CDR3 region has 12 residues. This CDR3 is CASSAPSTEAFF. The CDR3 nucleotides read TGTGCCAGCAGTGCCCCGAGCACTGAAGCTTTCTTT.

The chain employs TRBV28 and TRBJ2-1; TRBD2 agrees at 7 bases. The V gene end was trimmed by 6 bases and the J gene end by 7 bases; junction bases not matched to a gene: 21. The germline CDR1 and CDR2 sequences are MDHEN and SYDVKM. This CDR3 is 18 amino acids long. The CDR3 region is CASSSYSATSGMRNEQFF. The CDR3 nucleotides read TGTGCCAGCAGCTCTTATTCCGCCACGAGCGGGATGAGGAATGAGCAGTTCTTC. The whole variable domain, remainder taken from reference TRBV28 and TRBJ2-1, is DVKVTQSSRYLVKRTGEKVFLECVQDMDHENMFWYRQDPGLGLRLIYFSYDVKMKEKGDIPEGYSVSREKKERFSLILESASTNQTSMYLCASSSYSATSGMRNEQFFGPGTRLTVL.

V and J are TRBV4-3 and TRBJ2-3; D possibly corresponds to TRBD2 (6 bases). The V and J ends lost 0 bases and 0 bases respectively, with 19 bases between them. This CDR3 is 19 amino acids long. Germline V gene lookup returns CDR1 LGHNA and CDR2 YSLEER. Here the CDR3 DNA reads TGCGCCAGCAGCCAAGAGGGTCGGCGGGACCCCGGGAGCACAGATACGCAGTATTTT. It encodes CASSQEGRRDPGSTDTQYF.

This clonotype was observed many times. This rearrangement joins TRBV9 to TRBJ2-5; D possibly corresponds to TRBD2 (5 bases). Germline CDR1 and CDR2: SGDLS and YYNGEE. V was trimmed by 3 bases and J by 5 bases, leaving 11 bases between them. This CDR3 contains 13 residues. This CDR3 reads CASSAPRDETQYF. The CDR3 nucleotides read TGTGCCAGCAGCGCCCCCCGGGATGAGACCCAGTACTTC. Looking up the rest from reference TRBV9 and TRBJ2-5 gives the full variable domain: DSGVTQTPKHLITATGQRVTLRCSPRSGDLSVYWYQQSLDQGLQFLIQYYNGEERAKGNILERFSAQQFPDLHSELNLSSLELGDSALYFCASSAPRDETQYFGPGTRLLVL.

This chain connects TRBV5-5 to TRBJ2-2; D remains ambiguous. Trimming took 5 bases from V and 8 from J, leaving 22 bases between them. CDR3 length: 16 residues. The V gene's germline CDR1 is SGHKS and CDR2 YYEKEE (reference sequence). The CDR3 nucleotides are TGTGCCAGCAGATCCGCTGTACTTCCCACCCAGGGGGAGCTGTTTTTT. Translation gives CASRSAVLPTQGELFF.

In its sample, this clonotype was seen many times. This rearrangement joins TRBV2 to TRBJ1-4; D is unclear. Trimming removed 5 bases from V and 10 bases from J, with 17 bases in between. This CDR3 region has 14 residues. Germline values: CDR1 SNHLY, CDR2 FYNNEI. The CDR3 DNA reads as TGTGCCAGCAGTTCTCGACAATCGGGAGGAAAACTGTTTTTT. Protein sequence: CASSSRQSGGKLFF.

Worth noting for this clonotype: This may be a read error: a much more frequent sequence differs by one nucleotide. The V gene is TRBV2, the J gene TRBJ2-7; no firm D call. With 6 bases removed from V and 6 bases from J, the gap between germline ends came to 9 bases. From germline, CDR1 is SNHLY and CDR2 FYNNEI. The CDR3 extends over 11 amino acids. CDR3 in DNA: TGTGCCAGCAGCGCCGTCCGCGAGCAGTACTTC. Translating it yields CASSAVREQYF.

This clonotype was detected ten times or more. The chain employs TRBV12-3 or TRBV12-4 and TRBJ2-3, with D maybe TRBD1 (5 bases). The V and J ends lost 5 bases and 4 bases respectively, with 10 bases between them. The CDR3 contains 13 residues. CDR3 in DNA: TGTGCCAGCAGTCCCTCCAGGGCAGATACGCAGTATTTT. Amino acid sequence: CASSPSRADTQYF.

This clonotype was detected a few times. In nucleotides, the CDR3 is TGTGCCACCAGCACGGGACAGAGCTCCTACAATGAGCAGTTCTTC. Its protein product is CATSTGQSSYNEQFF. The chain recombines TRBV15 with TRBJ2-1, with TRBD1 matching 7 bases. The CDR3 is 15 residues long. Germline CDR1 is LNHNV and CDR2 is YYDKDF (reference sequence). Trimming took 4 bases from V and 0 from J; bases not matched to a gene: 3.

This clonotype was seen many times. CDR3: CASSLMKDQPQHF. CDR3 nucleotide sequence: TGTGCCAGCAGCTTAATGAAGGATCAGCCCCAGCATTTT. The chain carries TRBV7-8 and TRBJ1-5; D not resolved. In germline, CDR1 is SGHVS, CDR2 FQNEAQ. This CDR3 has 13 residues. The V end was cut by 2 bases, the J end by 5 bases, with 7 bases between.

This clonotype was detected many times. CDR3 amino acids: CASSLPQGLSDTQYF. CDR3 in DNA: TGTGCCAGCAGTTTACCCCAGGGATTATCAGATACGCAGTATTTT. The chain has TRBV28 and TRBJ2-3, with D perhaps matching TRBD1 (5 bases). CDR3 size: 15 residues. The V end was cut by 2 bases, the J end by 4 bases, with 13 bases between. Germline V gene sequence: CDR1 MDHEN, CDR2 SYDVKM.

This clonotype was recorded many times. V gene TRBV10-3 combines with J gene TRBJ2-7; D is perhaps TRBD1 (5 bases). Germline-derived CDR1 and CDR2 are ENHRY and SYGVKD. Trimming cost V 8 bases and J 2 bases, with 10 bases left between them. The CDR3 is 12 residues long. The CDR3 protein is CAIGQGTYEQYF. CDR3 DNA sequence: TGTGCCATCGGGCAGGGAACCTACGAGCAGTACTTC.

This clonotype was recorded at least ten times. The CDR3 protein is CSASGLAGVQETQYF. The CDR3 nucleotides read TGCAGTGCTAGCGGTCTAGCGGGAGTCCAAGAGACCCAGTACTTC. The gene calls are TRBV20-1 and TRBJ2-5; TRBD2 matches at 10 bases. With V trimmed by 3 bases and J by 1 base, 5 bases remained unmatched. The CDR3 runs to 15 residues. Looked up from germline, CDR1 is DFQATT and CDR2 is SNEGSKA (reference sequence).